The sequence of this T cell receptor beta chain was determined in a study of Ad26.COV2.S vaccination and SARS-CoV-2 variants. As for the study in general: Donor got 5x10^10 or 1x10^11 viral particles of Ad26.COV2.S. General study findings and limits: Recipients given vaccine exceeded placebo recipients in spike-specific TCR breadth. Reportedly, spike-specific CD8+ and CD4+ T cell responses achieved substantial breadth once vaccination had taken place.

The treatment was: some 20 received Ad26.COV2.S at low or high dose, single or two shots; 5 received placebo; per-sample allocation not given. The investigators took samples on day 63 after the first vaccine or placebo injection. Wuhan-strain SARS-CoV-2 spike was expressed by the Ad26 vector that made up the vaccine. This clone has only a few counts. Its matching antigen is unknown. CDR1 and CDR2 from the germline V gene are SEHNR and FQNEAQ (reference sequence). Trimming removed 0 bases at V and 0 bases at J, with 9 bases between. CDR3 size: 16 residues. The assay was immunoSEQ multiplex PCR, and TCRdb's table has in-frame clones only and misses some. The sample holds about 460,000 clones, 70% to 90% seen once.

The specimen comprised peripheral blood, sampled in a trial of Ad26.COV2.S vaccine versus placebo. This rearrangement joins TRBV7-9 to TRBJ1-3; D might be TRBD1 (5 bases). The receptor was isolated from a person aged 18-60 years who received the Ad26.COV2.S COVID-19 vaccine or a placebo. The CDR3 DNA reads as TGTGCCAGCAGCTTAGCGCGGGGGAGCTCTGGAAACACCATATATTTT. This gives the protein CASSLARGSSGNTIYF.